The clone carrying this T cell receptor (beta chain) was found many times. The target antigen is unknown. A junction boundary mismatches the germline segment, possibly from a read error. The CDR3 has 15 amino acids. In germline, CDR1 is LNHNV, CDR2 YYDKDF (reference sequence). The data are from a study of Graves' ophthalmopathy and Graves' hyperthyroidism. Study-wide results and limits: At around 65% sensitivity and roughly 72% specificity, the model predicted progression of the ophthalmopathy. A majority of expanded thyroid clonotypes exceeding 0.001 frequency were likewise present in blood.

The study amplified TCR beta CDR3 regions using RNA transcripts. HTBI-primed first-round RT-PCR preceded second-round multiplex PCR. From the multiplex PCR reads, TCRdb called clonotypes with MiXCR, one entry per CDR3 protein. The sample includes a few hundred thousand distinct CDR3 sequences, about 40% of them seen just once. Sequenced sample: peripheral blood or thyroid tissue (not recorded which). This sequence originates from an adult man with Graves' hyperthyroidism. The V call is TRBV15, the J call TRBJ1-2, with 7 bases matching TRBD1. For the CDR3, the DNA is TGTGCCACCAGGAGAGACAGGGAGACCAACTATGGCTACACCTTC. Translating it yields CATRRDRETNYGYTF.